The 15 T cell receptor beta chains below were found in one sample sequenced in a study of beta chain features in type 1 diabetes. Whole-study findings and limits: In every one of the four CD4+ subsets, TCRB CDR3s were moderately but significantly shorter in Type 1 diabetes patients.

Their antigen targets remain unknown. Investigators reverse transcribed all isolated RNA, so they sequenced expressed TCRB transcripts. TCRdb keeps only in-frame clones here, not all; method: immunoSEQ multiplex PCR. The table shows about 340,000 clones, with approximately 9.7% occurring only once. The specimen was central memory CD4+ T cells from blood. These receptors all stem from a man aged 30 to 45 with type 1 diabetes.

In this sample, this clone turned up a few times. This chain links TRBV30 with TRBJ2-1; 11 nucleotides line up with TRBD2. V gave up 1 base and J gave up 8 bases; unmatched junction bases: 10. Germline CDR1 is GTSNPN and CDR2 is SVGIG (reference sequence). The CDR3 sequence is 16 residues long. Here the CDR3 reads CAWSGSSGGQGDEQFF. CDR3 bases: TGTGCCTGGAGTGGTTCTAGCGGGGGGCAGGGGGATGAGCAGTTCTTC.

The V call is TRBV30, the J call TRBJ2-1; TRBD2 is a possible D gene (6 bases). V lost 5 bases, J lost 6 bases, and 14 bases lay in between. Looked up from germline, CDR1 is GTSNPN and CDR2 is SVGIG (reference sequence). This CDR3 comprises 13 residues. DNA for the CDR3: TGTGCCTGGCTGCCGGTGGGGGGCAATGAGCAGTTCTTC. Protein product: CAWLPVGGNEQFF. Based on the CDR3 plus reference TRBV30 and TRBJ2-1, the full variable domain is SQTIHQWPATLVQPVGSPLSLECTVEGTSNPNLYWYRQAAGRGLQLLFYSVGIGQISSEVPQNLSASRPQDRQFILSSKKLLLSDSGFYLCAWLPVGGNEQFFGPGTRLTVL.

This clone occurred a few times. The rearrangement uses TRBV5-6 and TRBJ1-5; D gene ambiguous. Germline values: CDR1 SGHDT, CDR2 YYEEEE. The CDR3 has 15 residues. The ends were cut back, 1 base at V and 3 bases at J, with 11 bases in the middle. The CDR3 sequence is CASSLMDGNNQPQHF. The CDR3 DNA follows: TGTGCCAGCAGCTTGATGGACGGTAACAATCAGCCCCAGCATTTT. Looking up the rest from reference TRBV5-6 and TRBJ1-5 gives the full variable domain: DAGVTQSPTHLIKTRGQQVTLRCSPKSGHDTVSWYQQALGQGPQFIFQYYEEEERQRGNFPDRFSGHQFPNYSSELNVNALLLGDSALYLCASSLMDGNNQPQHFGDGTRLSIL.

This clone was observed a handful of times. This chain links TRBV7-2 with TRBJ2-3; 7 positions match TRBD2. The CDR3 has 17 amino acids. Germline CDR1 and CDR2: SGHTA and FQGNSA. Trimming removed 2 bases from V and 4 bases from J; junction bases left unmatched: 12. The CDR3 bases are TGTGCCAGCAGCTTACTAGGCCCCGGACTAGGGGCAGATACGCAGTATTTT. This sequence encodes CASSLLGPGLGADTQYF. Looking up the rest from reference TRBV7-2 and TRBJ2-3 gives the full variable domain: GAGVSQSPSNKVTEKGKDVELRCDPISGHTALYWYRQSLGQGLEFLIYFQGNSAPDKSGLPSDRFSAERTGGSVSTLTIQRTQQEDSAVYLCASSLLGPGLGADTQYFGPGTRLTVL.

This clone was detected ten times or more. The chain uses TRBV9 and TRBJ2-1; 11 bases agree with TRBD2. The CDR3 consists of 16 residues. CDR1 is SGDLS and CDR2 is YYNGEE in the germline V gene. J lost 9 bases, V lost 0 bases, and 8 bases had no gene match. The CDR3 loop reads CASSVGGLAAVGEQFF. The CDR3, as DNA: TGTGCCAGCAGCGTAGGGGGACTAGCGGCAGTGGGTGAGCAGTTCTTC.

Points on this clone: This CDR3 is also generated by other DNA sequences in the sample. CDR3 sequence: CASSSAGAYEQYF. In DNA, the CDR3 is TGTGCCAGCAGCTCCGCGGGGGCCTACGAGCAGTACTTC. The chain has TRBV7-9 and TRBJ2-7; 7 bases map to TRBD2. The CDR3 contains 13 residues. From germline, CDR1 is SEHNR and CDR2 FQNEAQ (reference sequence). Trimming at V came to 4 bases and at J to 2 bases, leaving 2 bases not matched to a gene.

The chain links TRBV29-1 to TRBJ2-3; D gene uncertain. This CDR3 has 13 residues. V gave up 2 bases and J gave up 2 bases, with 8 bases separating them. CDR1 and CDR2 (germline): SQVTM, ANQGSEA. The CDR3 DNA is TGCAGCGTTGAACCCAGTCACACAGATACGCAGTATTTT. Translation gives CSVEPSHTDTQYF.

This clone was found a few times. The V and J genes are TRBV14 and TRBJ2-3, with D perhaps matching TRBD1 (5 bases). Trimming took 1 base from V and 5 from J, leaving 16 bases between them. The V gene's germline CDR1 is SGHDN and CDR2 FVKESK. This CDR3 spans 16 amino acids. CDR3 sequence reads: CASSQGGGSLQDTQYF. The CDR3 region has the DNA TGTGCCAGCAGCCAAGGGGGCGGCAGTCTCCAAGATACGCAGTATTTT.

This clone was recorded a few times. The chain is built from TRBV18 and TRBJ1-1, with D unclear. CDR1 KGHSH and CDR2 LQKENI come from the germline V gene. The CDR3 length is 13 residues. Trimming took 3 bases from V and 6 from J, leaving 11 bases between them. DNA for the CDR3: TGTGCCAGCTCACCCGACACCTACCCTGAAGCTTTCTTT. Its protein product is CASSPDTYPEAFF.

This chain uses TRBV6-5 with TRBJ2-7, with a weak D call TRBD1 (6 bases). Trimming cost V 4 bases and J 5 bases, with 12 bases left between them. Germline V gene data show CDR1 as MNHEY and CDR2 as SVGAGI. The CDR3 loop spans 13 amino acids. CDR3 sequence: CASSSPQGHEQYF. The CDR3 region has the DNA TGTGCCAGCAGTTCTCCCCAGGGGCACGAGCAGTACTTC.

The chain recombines TRBV6-9 with TRBJ1-1; TRBD1 matches 9 bases. Germline V gives CDR1 MNHGY, CDR2 SVAAGI. The CDR3 length is 15 residues. J gave up 0 bases and V 8 bases, and 7 bases lay outside the gene matches. CDR3 protein: CASPSGQGLNTEAFF. The CDR3 DNA reads as TGTGCCAGCCCTTCGGGACAGGGCCTGAACACTGAAGCTTTCTTT.

This clone showed up just a few times. The chain has TRBV19 and TRBJ2-3; possibly TRBD2 for D (6 bases). Germline lookup yields CDR1 LNHDA and CDR2 SQIVND (reference sequence). V lost 6 bases and J lost 2, with 15 bases in between. This CDR3 is 15 amino acids long. For the CDR3, the DNA is TGTGCCAGTAGGATTGGGGGGTCGATCACAGATACGCAGTATTTT. It encodes CASRIGGSITDTQYF.

The rearrangement links TRBV4-3 to TRBJ2-3; TRBD2 is a possible D gene (7 bases). Germline V gives CDR1 LGHNA, CDR2 YSLEER. The CDR3 sequence is 15 residues long. Trimming took off 1 base at V and 6 bases at J, with 14 bases between the two ends. The CDR3 loop reads CASSQGWGGSDTQYF. Here the CDR3 DNA reads TGCGCCAGCAGCCAAGGATGGGGGGGCAGCGATACGCAGTATTTT.

This clone was seen more than once but under ten times. V is TRBV28 and J is TRBJ2-3, with D unclear. Looked up from germline, CDR1 is MDHEN and CDR2 is SYDVKM. The length of the CDR3 is 11 residues. The V end was cut by 8 bases, the J end by 6 bases, with 9 bases between. The chain's CDR3 is CASQQSDTQYF. CDR3 sequence (DNA): TGTGCCAGCCAGCAGTCCGATACGCAGTATTTT.

In this sample, this clone turned up a few times. The rearrangement links TRBV9 to TRBJ1-5, with TRBD1 as a possible D gene (6 bases). Trimming stripped 3 bases from V and 3 bases from J, with 13 bases between. The CDR3 spans 15 residues. CDR1 and CDR2 from the germline V gene are SGDLS and YYNGEE. CDR3 coding DNA: TGTGCCAGCAGCGCCGAGGGACACCACAATCAGCCCCAGCATTTT. This encodes CASSAEGHHNQPQHF.